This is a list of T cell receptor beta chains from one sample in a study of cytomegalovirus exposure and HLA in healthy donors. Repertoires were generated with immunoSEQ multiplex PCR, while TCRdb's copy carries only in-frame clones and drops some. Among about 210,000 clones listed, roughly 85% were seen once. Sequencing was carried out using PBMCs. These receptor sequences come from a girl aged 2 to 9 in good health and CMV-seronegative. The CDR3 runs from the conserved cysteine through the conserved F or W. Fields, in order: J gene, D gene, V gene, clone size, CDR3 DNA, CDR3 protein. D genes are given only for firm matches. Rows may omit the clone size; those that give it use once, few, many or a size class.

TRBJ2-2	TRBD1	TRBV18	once	TGTGCCAGCTCACCACGACAGGGTTCGAACACCGGGGAGCTGTTTTTT	CASSPRQGSNTGELFF
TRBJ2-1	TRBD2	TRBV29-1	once	TGCAGCGTTGGCTCCCTACTAGCGGGGGGGAGTGAGCAGTTCTTC	CSVGSLLAGGSEQFF
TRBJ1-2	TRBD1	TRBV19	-	TGTGCCAGTAGGACAGGGGTTACCTATGGCTACACCTTC	CASRTGVTYGYTF
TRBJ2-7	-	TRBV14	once	TGTGCCAGCAGCCAAAGAGCAGGGAAGGCTTACTACGAGCAGTACTTC	CASSQRAGKAYYEQYF
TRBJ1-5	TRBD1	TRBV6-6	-	TGTGCCAGCAGCCTTTTGGACAGGCGGGGCAATCAGCCCCAGCATTTT	CASSLLDRRGNQPQHF
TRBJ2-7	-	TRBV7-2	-	TGTGCCAGCAGCCCCCTCTCCTACGAGCAGTACTTC	CASSPLSYEQYF
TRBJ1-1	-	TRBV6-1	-	TGTGCCAGCAGTGAAGTAGGCAGGAAGAACACTGAAGCTTTCTTT	CASSEVGRKNTEAFF
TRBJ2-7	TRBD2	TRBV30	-	TGTGCCTGGAGACGAGCGGGCGGGGGGAACTCCTACGAGCAGTACTTC	CAWRRAGGGNSYEQYF
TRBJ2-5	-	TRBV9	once	TGTGCCAGCAGCGTAGGGTCCAATCAGGAAGAGACCCAGTACTTC	CASSVGSNQEETQYF
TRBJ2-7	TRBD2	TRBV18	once	TGTGCCAGCTCACCACCGGTCCCTAGCGGGAGTGAGCAGTACTTC	CASSPPVPSGSEQYF
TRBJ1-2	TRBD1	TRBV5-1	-	TGCGCCAGCAGCTTACTACAGGGGGAGGTTAACTATGGCTACACCTTC	CASSLLQGEVNYGYTF
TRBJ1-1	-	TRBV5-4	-	TGTGCCAGCACGAGGGCCGGATACACTGAAGCTTTCTTT	CASTRAGYTEAFF
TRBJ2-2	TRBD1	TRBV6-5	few	TGTGCCAGCAGTTTCGACAGGGGGGCCGGGGAGCTGTTTTTT	CASSFDRGAGELFF
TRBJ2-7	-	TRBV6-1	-	TGTGCCAGCAATAAGGGGGGAGGGGGCTCCTACGAGCAGTACTTC	CASNKGGGGSYEQYF
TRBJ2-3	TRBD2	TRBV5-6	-	TGTGCCAGCAGCTTGGCGGGGGGGCCGACAGATACGCAGTATTTT	CASSLAGGPTDTQYF
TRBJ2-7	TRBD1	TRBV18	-	TGTGCCAGCACGGACAGGGAAGGTCTCGAGCAGTACTTC	CASTDREGLEQYF
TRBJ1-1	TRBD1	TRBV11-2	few	TGTGCCAGCAGCCGGGACAGTGAAGCTTTCTTT	CASSRDSEAFF
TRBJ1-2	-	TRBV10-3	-	TGTGCCATCAGTGAGTCGCCGGGGGAGGCCTATGGCTACACCTTC	CAISESPGEAYGYTF
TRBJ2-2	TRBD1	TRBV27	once	TGTGCCAGCAGTTTTGGGACAGGGGGTTCCGGGGAGCTGTTTTTT	CASSFGTGGSGELFF
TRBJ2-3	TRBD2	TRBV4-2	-	TGTGCCAGCAGCCAAGTCGTGAGCGGGAGGGCCGTAGATACGCAGTATTTT	CASSQVVSGRAVDTQYF
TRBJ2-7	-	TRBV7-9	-	TGTTCCAGCAGCTTAGAACTTTATTCCTACGAGCAGTACTTC	CSSSLELYSYEQYF
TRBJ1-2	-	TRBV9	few	TGTGCCAGCAGCGTCGGGAGTTATGGCTACACCTTC	CASSVGSYGYTF
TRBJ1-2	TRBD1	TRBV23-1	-	TGCGTCAGCAGGCTGACAGGGCCCACGGTAATGGGCTACACCTTC	CVSRLTGPTVMGYTF
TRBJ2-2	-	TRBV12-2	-	TGTGCAAGTCGCTTAGTAAAAGCGGCTACCGGGGAGCTGTTTTTT	CASRLVKAATGELFF
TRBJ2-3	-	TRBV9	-	TGTGCCAGCACCCGCACTAGCACAGATACGCAGTATTTT	CASTRTSTDTQYF
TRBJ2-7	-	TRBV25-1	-	TGTGCCAGCAGTGAAGAGGCAGGGTTCGACGAGCAGTACTTC	CASSEEAGFDEQYF
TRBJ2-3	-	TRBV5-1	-	TGCGCCAGCAGCTTGCAGCGGACCACAGATACGCAGTATTTT	CASSLQRTTDTQYF
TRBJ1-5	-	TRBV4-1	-	TGCGCCAGCAGCCAAGGGGCGGGACCCCTTAGCAATCAGCCCCAGCATTTT	CASSQGAGPLSNQPQHF
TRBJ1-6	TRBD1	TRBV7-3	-	TGTGCCAGCAGCTTAGGGCAGGGGGTAGGTTCACCCCTCCACTTT	CASSLGQGVGSPLHF
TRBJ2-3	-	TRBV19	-	TGTGCCAGTAGTATAGGGGAGGTAGATACGCAGTATTTT	CASSIGEVDTQYF
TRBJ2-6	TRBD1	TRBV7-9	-	TGTGCCAGCAGCATCGCCGGGACAGGGGGCTCTGGGGCCAACGTCCTGACTTTC	CASSIAGTGGSGANVLTF
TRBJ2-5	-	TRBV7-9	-	TGTGCCAGCAGCCCTGGCGGAAGGGAGACCCAGTACTTC	CASSPGGRETQYF
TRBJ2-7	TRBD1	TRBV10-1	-	TGCGCCAGCAGTGAAGGCAGGGGGCTAGGCGAGCAGTACTTC	CASSEGRGLGEQYF
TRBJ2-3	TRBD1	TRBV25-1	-	TGTGCCAGCAGTGAATGGACAGGGGGCACAGATACGCAGTATTTT	CASSEWTGGTDTQYF
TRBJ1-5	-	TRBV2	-	TGTGCCAGCAGTGAAGGACAGGTGGGTAGCCAGCCCCAGCATTTT	CASSEGQVGSQPQHF
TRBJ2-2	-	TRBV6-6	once	TGTGCCAGCAGTTACCGGGTCCGCGAACTAGTCTGGTTTTTT	CASSYRVRELVWFF